These 30 T cell receptor beta chains came from one sample sequenced in a study of human T cells and chemical hapten exposure. Via MiXCR, TCRdb re-called the RACE reads, giving one row per CDR3 protein. The table lists around 260,000 distinct CDR3 sequences, about 8.6% of them singletons. Time point here: pre-sensitization, week 0. Sample treatment: therapeutic diphenylcyclopropenone sensitization with weekly scalp DPC. This specimen was whole blood, taken in connection with sensitization to the hapten diphenylcyclopropenone (DPC). The receptors come from a woman aged 40 to 55 with alopecia areata. Some clones in this sample may be carry-over from other donors' samples.

CDR3 protein: CASVWGQGDGYTF. CDR3 bases: TGTGCCAGCGTCTGGGGACAGGGGGATGGCTACACCTTC. The chain joins TRBV2 to TRBJ1-2; 11 bases line up with TRBD1. Germline V gene sequence: CDR1 SNHLY, CDR2 FYNNEI. The CDR3 sequence is 13 residues long. J gave up 6 bases and V 8 bases, and 5 bases lay outside the gene matches.

This chain's CDR3 is CASNLQGSGYEQYF. In nucleotides, the CDR3 is TGTGCCAGCAACTTACAGGGATCCGGCTACGAGCAGTACTTC. The chain carries TRBV6-2 or TRBV6-3 and TRBJ2-7, with D maybe TRBD1 (6 bases). The CDR3 is made up of 14 amino acids. Germline CDR1 is MNHEY and CDR2 is SVGEGT. V was trimmed by 7 bases and J by 3 bases, leaving 16 bases between them.

This clonotype was recorded many times. The chain recombines TRBV12-3 or TRBV12-4 with TRBJ2-3; 7 nucleotides agree with TRBD1. The CDR3 length is 12 residues. V was pared by 6 bases and J by 9 bases, with 6 bases of the junction left unmatched. Here the CDR3 reads CASSQQGKTQYF. In nucleotides, the CDR3 is TGTGCCAGCAGCCAACAGGGGAAGACGCAGTATTTT.

This clonotype was seen a few times. The chain employs TRBV20-1 and TRBJ2-2; D not certain. The CDR3 is 13 amino acids. CDR1 is DFQATT, CDR2 SNEGSKA, per germline (reference sequence). The germline V and J ends were trimmed by 6 bases and 1 base, with 9 bases remaining between them. CDR3 in amino acids: CSARHRNTGELFF. DNA for the CDR3: TGCAGTGCCCGGCACAGGAACACCGGGGAGCTGTTTTTT.

In this sample, this clonotype turned up a few times. CDR3 nucleotides: TGTGCCACCACCAAAGACTGGGAGACCCAGTACTTC. Translation: CATTKDWETQYF. V and J are TRBV15 and TRBJ2-5, with D unresolved. Germline assignment: CDR1 LNHNV and CDR2 YYDKDF (reference sequence). V was shortened by 7 bases and J by 5 bases, with 11 bases between the two germline ends. The CDR3 spans 12 residues.

This clonotype was seen a few times. V usage is TRBV27 and J usage is TRBJ2-1; TRBD2 matches 12 bases. Per germline, CDR1 MNHEY and CDR2 SMNVEV (reference sequence). V shed 6 bases, J shed 4 bases, and the junction held 7 bases outside the gene matches. This CDR3 comprises 16 residues. The CDR3 DNA reads TGTGCCAGCAGCAATCATGGGACTAGCGGGTACAATGAGCAGTTCTTC. This encodes CASSNHGTSGYNEQFF.

Only a few counts were recorded for this clonotype. V is TRBV2 and J is TRBJ2-7; 7 bases are shared with TRBD1. From germline, CDR1 is SNHLY and CDR2 FYNNEI. V trimming: 7 bases; J trimming: 7 bases; junction bases outside the gene matches: 10. The CDR3 extends over 13 amino acids. The CDR3 region is CASNFQGDGEQYF. The CDR3 bases are TGTGCCAGCAACTTCCAGGGGGATGGTGAGCAGTACTTC.

This clonotype was picked up many times. This chain connects TRBV20-1 to TRBJ2-7; D uncertain. V lost 4 bases to trimming and J lost 0 bases, with 4 bases between them. CDR1 and CDR2 (germline): DFQATT, SNEGSKA (reference sequence). The CDR3 contains 11 residues. The CDR3 nucleotides read TGCAGTGCTACTAGCTCCTACGAGCAGTACTTC. It is translated as CSATSSYEQYF.

This clonotype was observed a few times. The chain employs TRBV5-6 and TRBJ2-7; D is perhaps TRBD2 (6 bases). The CDR3 extends over 16 amino acids. V gave up 4 bases and J gave up 0 bases, with 17 bases separating them. Germline V gene sequence: CDR1 SGHDT, CDR2 YYEEEE. The CDR3 sequence: CASSPIPGGYSYEQYF. The CDR3 bases are TGTGCCAGCAGCCCCATTCCTGGGGGGTACTCCTACGAGCAGTACTTC. Full variable domain (remainder filled in from reference TRBV5-6 and TRBJ2-7): DAGVTQSPTHLIKTRGQQVTLRCSPKSGHDTVSWYQQALGQGPQFIFQYYEEEERQRGNFPDRFSGHQFPNYSSELNVNALLLGDSALYLCASSPIPGGYSYEQYFGPGTRLTVT.

In its sample, this clonotype was seen many times. The germline gene is not matched at one end of the junction; a read error may be the cause. This rearrangement joins TRBV28 to TRBJ2-6, with D unclear. In germline, CDR1 is MDHEN, CDR2 SYDVKM. The CDR3 runs 13 residues. CDR3 coding DNA: TGCGCCAGCAGCTTGGCCGGGGCCAACGTCCTGACTTTC. Translating it yields CASSLAGANVLTF. Looking up the rest from reference TRBV28 and TRBJ2-6 gives the full variable domain: DVKVTQSSRYLVKRTGEKVFLECVQDMDHENMFWYRQDPGLGLRLIYFSYDVKMKEKGDIPEGYSVSREKKERFSLILESASTNQTSMYLCASSLAGANVLTFGAGSRLTVL.

In its sample, this clonotype was seen a few times. The chain has TRBV4-1 and TRBJ1-4; D is perhaps TRBD1 (6 bases). Germline V gene data show CDR1 as MGHRA and CDR2 as YSYEKL. Trimming removed 8 bases at V and 4 bases at J, with 8 bases between. The CDR3 consists of 12 residues. CDR3 sequence reads: CASGQFNEKLFF. The CDR3 coding sequence is TGCGCCAGCGGACAGTTTAATGAAAAACTGTTTTTT.

The chain recombines TRBV29-1 with TRBJ2-3, with 8 bases matching TRBD2. CDR1 is SQVTM, CDR2 ANQGSEA, per germline. The length of the CDR3 is 15 residues. The J segment lost 2 bases and the V segment lost 3 bases, leaving 7 bases of the junction unmatched. The CDR3 reads CSVDPTGGATDTQYF. Written as DNA, the CDR3 is TGCAGCGTTGACCCGACGGGAGGGGCCACAGATACGCAGTATTTT.

This chain uses TRBV12-3 or TRBV12-4 with TRBJ2-7; 9 nucleotides align to TRBD1. The CDR3 extends over 15 amino acids. J was trimmed by 0 bases and V by 6 bases; bases with no gene match: 6. The CDR3 region has the DNA TGTGCCAGCAGCTCGGACAGGGGTCCCTCCTACGAGCAGTACTTC. It codes for CASSSDRGPSYEQYF.

This clonotype showed up just a few times. The genes are TRBV6-5 and TRBJ2-5, with D possibly being TRBD2 (5 bases). Germline CDR1 MNHEY, CDR2 SVGAGI. Trimming stripped 2 bases from V and 2 bases from J, with 9 bases between. The length of the CDR3 is 14 residues. The CDR3: CASSYGELQETQYF. DNA of the CDR3: TGTGCCAGCAGTTACGGGGAGCTTCAAGAGACCCAGTACTTC.

This clonotype was seen many times. This chain connects TRBV7-9 to TRBJ1-3, with D possibly being TRBD1 (6 bases). In germline, CDR1 is SEHNR, CDR2 FQNEAQ (reference sequence). CDR3 length: 13 residues. CDR3 coding DNA: TGTGCTACTGTTCAGGGGTCTGGAAACACCATATATTTT. It codes for CATVQGSGNTIYF. The whole variable domain, filled in from reference TRBV7-9 and TRBJ1-3, reads DTGVSQNPRHKITKRGQNVTFRCDPISEHNRLYWYRQTLGQGPEFLTYFQNEAQLEKSRLLSDRFSAERPKGSFSTLEIQRTEQGDSAMYLCATVQGSGNTIYFGEGSWLTVV.

This clonotype was picked up a small number of times. The chain joins TRBV2 to TRBJ2-2, with D hard to call. The CDR3 contains 13 residues. Germline assignment: CDR1 SNHLY and CDR2 FYNNEI. V gave up 3 bases and J gave up 6 bases, with 8 bases separating them. The CDR3, as DNA: TGTGCCAGCAGTGACGGTTGGGCCGGGGAGCTGTTTTTT. It translates to CASSDGWAGELFF.

The J gene is TRBJ2-5, the V gene TRBV3-1; D may be TRBD1 (5 bases). The CDR3 spans 14 residues. CDR1 is LGHDT and CDR2 is YNNKEL in the germline V gene (reference sequence). V lost 2 bases, J lost 2 bases, and 9 bases lay in between. DNA of the CDR3: TGTGCCAGCAGCCAAAGGGCAGGGCAAGAGACCCAGTACTTC. Residues: CASSQRAGQETQYF.

This clonotype was recorded at least ten times. This rearrangement joins TRBV5-1 to TRBJ1-5, with D possibly matching TRBD1 (5 bases). Trimming removed 0 bases at V and 5 bases at J, with 12 bases between. The CDR3 spans 15 residues. The germline CDR1 and CDR2 sequences are SGHRS and YFSETQ. CDR3 in DNA: TGCGCCAGCAGCTTGGAGGCAGGGCGAGATCAGCCCCAGCATTTT. The encoded protein is CASSLEAGRDQPQHF.

Turning to this clonotype: Given a much more abundant clone one base away, this may be a read error. The V and J genes are TRBV10-3 and TRBJ1-5; TRBD1 aligns across 10 bases. The CDR3 consists of 15 residues. J lost 11 bases, V lost 5 bases, and 12 bases had no gene match. CDR1 ENHRY and CDR2 SYGVKD come from the germline V gene. The CDR3 DNA follows: TGTGCCATCAGTTCGACAGGGGGCGCAGGCCAGGCCCAGCATTTT. This encodes CAISSTGGAGQAQHF.

This clonotype was counted a few times. The rearrangement joins TRBV28 to TRBJ2-3; D is ambiguous. CDR1 and CDR2 from the germline V gene are MDHEN and SYDVKM. V was trimmed by 6 bases and J by 5 bases, leaving 9 bases between them. The CDR3 covers 12 residues. The CDR3 spells CASSLTVDTQYF. The DNA for the CDR3 is TGTGCCAGCAGCCTAACCGTAGATACGCAGTATTTT.

This clonotype was detected only a few times. The gene calls are TRBV6-5 and TRBJ1-5; 7 bases are shared with TRBD1. With V trimmed by 6 bases and J by 7 bases, 9 bases remained unmatched. Germline-derived CDR1 and CDR2 are MNHEY and SVGAGI. The CDR3 sequence is 14 residues long. For the CDR3, the DNA is TGTGCCAGCAGCCGTACTCAGGGGGGACAGCCCCAGCATTTT. Protein product: CASSRTQGGQPQHF.

The chain combines TRBV5-4 with TRBJ2-2, with D perhaps matching TRBD1 (5 bases). There are 16 residues in the CDR3. V was shortened by 1 base and J by 7 bases, with 17 bases between the two germline ends. The germline gives CDR1 SGHNT, CDR2 YYREEE (reference sequence). The CDR3 protein is CASSLNQGGGHGELFF. The DNA of the CDR3 is TGTGCCAGCAGCTTGAACCAGGGTGGCGGTCACGGGGAGCTGTTTTTT.

This clonotype was seen only a few times. V is TRBV27 and J is TRBJ2-7; 10 bases agree with TRBD2. The germline V gene encodes CDR1 MNHEY and CDR2 SMNVEV (reference sequence). The V segment lost 10 bases and the J segment 6 bases; nucleotides outside the gene matches: 9. The CDR3 is 13 amino acids. In nucleotides, the CDR3 is TGTGCCACCTACGGGACTAGCGCCTCCGAGCAGTACTTC. It yields the protein CATYGTSASEQYF.

This chain joins TRBV5-1 and TRBJ1-4; tentatively, D is TRBD1 (6 bases). The V end lost 3 bases, the J end lost 4 bases, and 10 bases lay between the germline ends. The length of the CDR3 is 14 residues. Per germline, CDR1 SGHRS and CDR2 YFSETQ. CDR3 loop: CASSSGQSNEKLFF. For the CDR3, the DNA is TGCGCCAGCAGCTCCGGACAGAGTAATGAAAAACTGTTTTTT.

The J gene is TRBJ2-6, the V gene TRBV6-2 or TRBV6-3; D unclear. The V and J ends lost 2 bases and 3 bases respectively, with 11 bases between them. The CDR3 is 16 residues long. Germline V CDR1 and CDR2: MNHEY, SVGEGT. Written as DNA, the CDR3 is TGTGCCAGCAGTTACGTCACCGGAGTTGGGGCCAACGTCCTGACTTTC. Translation: CASSYVTGVGANVLTF.

DNA of the CDR3: TGTGCCAGCAGTGAAGCAGGGTGGACTGAAGCTTTCTTT. Translated, it gives CASSEAGWTEAFF. V usage is TRBV25-1 and J usage is TRBJ1-1; possible D gene TRBD1, 5 bases. V dropped 2 bases and J dropped 5 bases, with 9 bases sitting between them. CDR3 length: 13 amino acids. Germline CDR1 MGHDK, CDR2 SYGVNS.

This sequence joins TRBV6-2 or TRBV6-3 and TRBJ2-7, with D possibly matching TRBD2 (5 bases). The CDR3 loop spans 14 amino acids. Trimming cost V 0 bases and J 5 bases, with 11 bases left between them. The germline V gene encodes CDR1 MNHEY and CDR2 SVGEGT. The CDR3 reads CASSYSSIGNEQYF. CDR3 nucleotides: TGTGCCAGCAGTTACTCGAGTATCGGGAACGAGCAGTACTTC.

This clonotype occurred a few times. J is TRBJ2-4 and V is TRBV6-6; 9 bases are shared with TRBD2. The V gene end was trimmed by 10 bases and the J gene end by 7 bases; junction bases not matched to a gene: 11. The CDR3 is 14 amino acids. Germline loops: CDR1 MNHNY, CDR2 SVGAGI (reference sequence). Here the CDR3 reads CATTTAGGPNIQYF. The CDR3 nucleotides read TGTGCCACCACAACGGCGGGAGGGCCGAACATTCAGTACTTC.

This chain joins TRBV2 and TRBJ2-7; D may be TRBD2 (5 bases). V gave up 4 bases and J gave up 6 bases, with 22 bases separating them. Germline V gene data show CDR1 as SNHLY and CDR2 as FYNNEI. The CDR3 is 16 amino acids. The DNA of the CDR3 is TGTGCCAGCAGTGTAACGGCCCCGGACTGGGTAAGCGAGCAGTACTTC. Protein product: CASSVTAPDWVSEQYF.

The chain has TRBV7-8 and TRBJ1-1; D uncertain. V lost 5 bases and J lost 4, with 5 bases in between. CDR3 length: 11 residues. Germline lookup yields CDR1 SGHVS and CDR2 FQNEAQ. The CDR3 nucleotides are TGTGCCAGCAGCCCCCTCACTGAAGCTTTCTTT. As protein: CASSPLTEAFF. Supplemented by reference TRBV7-8 and TRBJ1-1, the full variable domain reads GAGVSQSPRYKVAKRGQDVALRCDPISGHVSLFWYQQALGQGPEFLTYFQNEAQLDKSGLPSDRFFAERPEGSVSTLKIQRTQQEDSAVYLCASSPLTEAFFGQGTRLTVV.